These 18 T cell receptor beta chains came from one sample sequenced in a study of siplizumab effects on memory and regulatory T cells. Using immunoSEQ multiplex PCR, the repertoire was profiled, and TCRdb retains in-frame clones only, with some absent. The repertoire holds about 100,000 clones, with 75% to 95% as singletons. Sequencing was performed on CD4+ T cells sorted from blood. These receptors were obtained from a human donor in good health. Some clones in this sample may be carry-over from other donors' samples.

The chain recombines TRBV6-5 with TRBJ2-2, with 9 bases lining up with TRBD2. CDR1 is MNHEY and CDR2 is SVGAGI in the germline V gene. The CDR3 totals 16 residues. The V and J ends lost 3 bases and 6 bases, in that order; junction bases with no gene match: 8. The CDR3 sequence: CASSYRREGGPGELFF. The DNA of the CDR3 is TGTGCCAGCAGTTATCGGCGGGAGGGCGGGCCCGGGGAGCTGTTTTTT.

As for this clone: One end of the junction is discordant with germline, which a read error may explain. The rearrangement uses TRBV28 and TRBJ2-5; TRBD2 agrees at 13 bases. Germline values: CDR1 MDHEN, CDR2 SYDVKM. The CDR3 runs to 13 residues. CDR3 nucleotides: TGTGCCAGCAGTGGACTAGCGGGAGAGGCCCAGTACTTC. Residues: CASSGLAGEAQYF.

The genes are TRBV27 and TRBJ2-6, with D unclear. Germline V gene data show CDR1 as MNHEY and CDR2 as SMNVEV (reference sequence). This CDR3 has 13 amino acids. The V gene lost 7 bases and the J gene lost 0 bases, with 4 bases spanning the gap. The CDR3 DNA reads TGTGCCAGCACCCCCTCTGGGGCCAACGTCCTGACTTTC. Translated: CASTPSGANVLTF.

This clone was seen just once. V and J are TRBV10-3 and TRBJ2-7, with D possibly being TRBD2 (6 bases). The CDR3 has 16 amino acids. CDR1 and CDR2 from the germline V gene are ENHRY and SYGVKD. Deletions cut 0 bases from V and 0 bases from J, with 12 bases between. CDR3 protein: CAISESKRASSYEQYF. Written as DNA, the CDR3 is TGTGCCATCAGTGAGTCGAAGCGGGCAAGCTCCTACGAGCAGTACTTC.

The chain has TRBV28 and TRBJ2-1, with 9 bases identical to TRBD1. Germline CDR1 reads MDHEN; CDR2 reads SYDVKM. Trimming removed 2 bases from V and 1 base from J; junction bases left unmatched: 3. CDR3 length: 16 residues. CDR3: CASSLPGTGSYNEQFF. In DNA form, the CDR3 reads TGTGCCAGCAGTTTACCCGGGACAGGGTCCTACAATGAGCAGTTCTTC.

This rearrangement joins TRBV9 to TRBJ1-2, with TRBD1 identical over 7 bases. The CDR3 covers 15 residues. The germline V gene encodes CDR1 SGDLS and CDR2 YYNGEE. The V segment lost 3 bases and the J segment 3 bases; nucleotides outside the gene matches: 8. The CDR3 sequence: CASSGNRGLDYGYTF. The DNA of the CDR3 is TGTGCCAGCAGCGGTAACAGGGGTCTGGACTATGGCTACACCTTC.

CDR3 sequence reads: CASSLDRGETDTQYF. Here the CDR3 DNA reads TGTGCCAGCAGCTTAGACAGGGGTGAAACAGATACGCAGTATTTT. The J gene is TRBJ2-3, the V gene TRBV11-1; 7 bases align to TRBD1. The CDR3 runs to 15 residues. Germline CDR1 SGHAT, CDR2 FQDESV (reference sequence). The ends lost 1 base at V and 3 bases at J; junction bases unmatched: 4.

This rearrangement joins TRBV6-6 to TRBJ2-2; the D gene is possibly TRBD2 (5 bases). CDR3 length: 13 amino acids. CDR1 is MNHNY, CDR2 SVGAGI, per germline (reference sequence). The germline V and J ends were trimmed by 6 bases and 5 bases, with 10 bases remaining between them. The CDR3 loop reads CASRYTRTGELFF. CDR3 bases: TGTGCCAGCAGATATACTAGAACCGGGGAGCTGTTTTTT.

This chain joins TRBV7-2 and TRBJ1-2; possibly TRBD1 for D (5 bases). V dropped 5 bases and J dropped 4 bases, with 11 bases sitting between them. The CDR3 extends over 13 amino acids. The germline CDR1 and CDR2 sequences are SGHTA and FQGNSA. The CDR3, as DNA: TGTGCCAGCAGCCTAACAGGTCTCTATGGCTACACCTTC. Protein: CASSLTGLYGYTF.

The J gene is TRBJ2-5, the V gene TRBV29-1, with D perhaps matching TRBD2 (6 bases). The CDR3 runs 12 residues. CDR1 and CDR2 from the germline V gene are SQVTM and ANQGSEA. V lost 6 bases to trimming and J lost 5 bases, with 13 bases between them. DNA for the CDR3: TGCAGCGTGGGACTTTCTGGGGAGACCCAGTACTTC. This encodes CSVGLSGETQYF.

This rearrangement joins TRBV14 to TRBJ2-7; 10 positions agree with TRBD2. Germline loops: CDR1 SGHDN, CDR2 FVKESK. CDR3 length: 15 amino acids. The ends lost 1 base at V and 2 bases at J; junction bases unmatched: 2. CDR3 protein: CASSQGLAGAYEQYF. CDR3 nucleotides: TGTGCCAGCAGCCAAGGTCTAGCGGGAGCCTACGAGCAGTACTTC.

The chain combines TRBV6-4 with TRBJ2-1; 13 positions agree with TRBD2. The V gene's germline CDR1 is MRHNA and CDR2 SNTAGT. The V gene end was trimmed by 3 bases and the J gene end by 9 bases; junction bases not matched to a gene: 5. CDR3 length: 15 amino acids. CDR3 loop: CASSELAGGITEQFF. DNA of the CDR3: TGTGCCAGCAGTGAACTAGCGGGAGGGATAACTGAGCAGTTCTTC.

J is TRBJ2-1 and V is TRBV6-1, with D perhaps TRBD1 or TRBD2 (5 bases each). CDR3 length: 11 residues. Germline CDR1 reads MNHNS; CDR2 reads SASEGT. The germline V and J ends were trimmed by 6 bases and 9 bases, with 9 bases remaining between them. CDR3 in amino acids: CASRERGEQFF. CDR3 DNA sequence: TGTGCCAGCAGGGAGAGGGGTGAGCAGTTCTTC.

This sequence joins TRBV5-1 and TRBJ2-2; 11 nucleotides align to TRBD2. From germline, CDR1 is SGHRS and CDR2 YFSETQ. The CDR3 sequence is 21 residues long. Germline trimming cut 1 base from V and 0 bases from J; bases unmatched to any gene: 14. The CDR3 DNA is TGCGCCAGCAGCTTGTTCGCAGGTGAGGGACTAGCGGAAGCGAACACCGGGGAGCTGTTTTTT. As protein: CASSLFAGEGLAEANTGELFF.

The V call is TRBV19, the J call TRBJ2-1, with D hard to call. This CDR3 has 14 residues. Germline V lookup: CDR1 LNHDA, CDR2 SQIVND (reference sequence). Trimming cost V 10 bases and J 2 bases, with 15 bases left between them. The CDR3 bases are TGTGCCACAATACCTCCTTGGCCCTACAATGAGCAGTTCTTC. Translated, it gives CATIPPWPYNEQFF.

The rearrangement joins TRBV27 to TRBJ1-1; D gene uncertain. The germline V and J ends were trimmed by 0 bases and 3 bases, with 11 bases remaining between them. Germline V gene data show CDR1 as MNHEY and CDR2 as SMNVEV (reference sequence). This CDR3 spans 15 amino acids. The CDR3 sequence: CASSLSGGRDTEAFF. As DNA, the CDR3 is TGTGCCAGCAGTTTATCGGGCGGGCGGGACACTGAAGCTTTCTTT.

The chain links TRBV28 to TRBJ1-3; weak D call: TRBD1 (5 bases). Germline V gives CDR1 MDHEN, CDR2 SYDVKM. Trimming took 8 bases from V and 1 from J, leaving 15 bases between them. The CDR3 totals 15 residues. Written as DNA, the CDR3 is TGTGCCAGCGGGGGTAGTTGGGTATCTGGAAACACCATATATTTT. It translates to CASGGSWVSGNTIYF.

This clone was observed once. Compared with germline, one end of the junction differs, possibly owing to a read error. The gene calls are TRBV7-2 and TRBJ2-7; 7 bases fit TRBD2. The CDR3 length is 14 residues. Per the germline V gene, CDR1 is SGHTA and CDR2 is FQGNSA. The CDR3 nucleotides are TGTGCCAGCAGCCTAGCGGAGCCCCCCTACGAGCAGTACTTC. It translates to CASSLAEPPYEQYF.